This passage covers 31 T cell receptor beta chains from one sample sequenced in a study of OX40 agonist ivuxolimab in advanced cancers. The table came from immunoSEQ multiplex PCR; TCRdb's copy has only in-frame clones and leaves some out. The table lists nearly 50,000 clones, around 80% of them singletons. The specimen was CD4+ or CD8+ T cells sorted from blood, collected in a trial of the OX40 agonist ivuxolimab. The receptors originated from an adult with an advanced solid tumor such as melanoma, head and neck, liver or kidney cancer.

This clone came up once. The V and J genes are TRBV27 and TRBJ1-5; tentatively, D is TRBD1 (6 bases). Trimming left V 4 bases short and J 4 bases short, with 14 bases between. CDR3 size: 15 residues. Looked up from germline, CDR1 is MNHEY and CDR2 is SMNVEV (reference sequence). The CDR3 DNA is TGTGCCAGCAGTTCGAAGCAGGGGTTTAATCAGCCCCAGCATTTT. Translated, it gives CASSSKQGFNQPQHF.

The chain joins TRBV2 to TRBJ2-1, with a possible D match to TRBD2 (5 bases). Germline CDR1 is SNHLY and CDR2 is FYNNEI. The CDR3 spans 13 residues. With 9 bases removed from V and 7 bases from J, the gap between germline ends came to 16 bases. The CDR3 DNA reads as TGTGCCAGATCACTAGTCTCGGGGAATGAGCAGTTCTTC. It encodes CARSLVSGNEQFF.

CDR3 sequence: CASSVGGTASYEQYF. DNA of the CDR3: TGTGCCAGCAGCGTAGGGGGGACAGCCTCCTACGAGCAGTACTTC. The chain joins TRBV9 to TRBJ2-7; TRBD1 matches at 7 bases. V dropped 0 bases and J dropped 0; count of bases not matched to a gene: 3. The CDR3 is 15 amino acids. Germline V lookup: CDR1 SGDLS, CDR2 YYNGEE.

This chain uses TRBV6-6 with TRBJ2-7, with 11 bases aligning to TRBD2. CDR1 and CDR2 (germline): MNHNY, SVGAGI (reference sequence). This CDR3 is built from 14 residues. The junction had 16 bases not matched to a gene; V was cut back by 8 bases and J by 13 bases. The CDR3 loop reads CASSRGTSGRLSYF. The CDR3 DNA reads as TGTGCCAGCTCAAGGGGAACTAGCGGGAGATTGTCTTACTTC.

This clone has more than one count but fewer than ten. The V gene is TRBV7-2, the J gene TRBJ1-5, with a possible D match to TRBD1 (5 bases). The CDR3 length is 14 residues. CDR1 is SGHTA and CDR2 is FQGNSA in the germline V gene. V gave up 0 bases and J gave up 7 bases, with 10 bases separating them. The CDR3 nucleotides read TGTGCCAGCAGCTTAGCGACAAGGGGCCAGCCCCAGCATTTT. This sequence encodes CASSLATRGQPQHF.

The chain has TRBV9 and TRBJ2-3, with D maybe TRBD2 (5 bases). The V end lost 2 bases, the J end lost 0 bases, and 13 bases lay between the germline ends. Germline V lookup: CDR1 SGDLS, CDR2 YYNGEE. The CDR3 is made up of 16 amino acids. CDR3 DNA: TGTGCCAGCAGCGTTGGAGCGGATTCTAGCACAGATACGCAGTATTTT. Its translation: CASSVGADSSTDTQYF.

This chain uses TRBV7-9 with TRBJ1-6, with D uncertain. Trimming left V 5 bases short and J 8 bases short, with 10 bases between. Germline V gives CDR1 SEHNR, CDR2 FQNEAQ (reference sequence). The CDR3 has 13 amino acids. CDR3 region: CASSDDPYSPLHF. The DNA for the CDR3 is TGTGCCAGCAGCGACGACCCTTATTCACCCCTCCACTTT. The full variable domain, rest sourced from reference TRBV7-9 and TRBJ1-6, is DTGVSQNPRHKITKRGQNVTFRCDPISEHNRLYWYRQTLGQGPEFLTYFQNEAQLEKSRLLSDRFSAERPKGSFSTLEIQRTEQGDSAMYLCASSDDPYSPLHFGNGTRLTVT.

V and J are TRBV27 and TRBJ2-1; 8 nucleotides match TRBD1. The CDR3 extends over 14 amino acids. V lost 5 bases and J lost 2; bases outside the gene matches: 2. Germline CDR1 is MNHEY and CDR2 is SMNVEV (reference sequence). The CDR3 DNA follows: TGTGCCAGCAGTAGGGGACAGGCCTACAATGAGCAGTTCTTC. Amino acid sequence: CASSRGQAYNEQFF.

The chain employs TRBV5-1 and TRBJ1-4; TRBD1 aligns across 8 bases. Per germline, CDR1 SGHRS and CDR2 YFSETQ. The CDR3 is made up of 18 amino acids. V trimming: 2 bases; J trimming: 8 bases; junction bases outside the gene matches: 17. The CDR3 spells CASSFSTPAGTGGEKLFF. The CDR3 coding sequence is TGCGCCAGCAGCTTTTCGACACCGGCCGGGACAGGCGGCGAAAAACTGTTTTTT. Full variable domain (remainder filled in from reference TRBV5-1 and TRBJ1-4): KAGVTQTPRYLIKTRGQQVTLSCSPISGHRSVSWYQQTPGQGLQFLFEYFSETQRNKGNFPGRFSGRQFSNSRSEMNVSTLELGDSALYLCASSFSTPAGTGGEKLFFGSGTQLSVL.

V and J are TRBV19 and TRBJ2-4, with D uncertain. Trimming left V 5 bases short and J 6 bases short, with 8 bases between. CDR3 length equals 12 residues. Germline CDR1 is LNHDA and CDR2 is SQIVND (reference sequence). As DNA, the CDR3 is TGTGCCAGTAGTCCCCAGCTAAACATTCAGTACTTC. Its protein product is CASSPQLNIQYF.

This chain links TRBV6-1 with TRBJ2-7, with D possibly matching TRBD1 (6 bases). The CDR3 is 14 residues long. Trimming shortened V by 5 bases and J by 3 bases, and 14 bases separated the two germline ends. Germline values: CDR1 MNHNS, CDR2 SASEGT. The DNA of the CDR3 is TGTGCCAGCAGTCCCAGGACAGCTGACTACGAGCAGTACTTC. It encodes CASSPRTADYEQYF.

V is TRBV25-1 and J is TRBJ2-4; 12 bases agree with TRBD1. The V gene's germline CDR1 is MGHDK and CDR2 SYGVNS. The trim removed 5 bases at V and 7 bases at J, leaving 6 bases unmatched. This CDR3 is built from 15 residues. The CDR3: CASSLGTGGANIQYF. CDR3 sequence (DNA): TGTGCCAGCAGTCTAGGGACAGGGGGCGCGAACATTCAGTACTTC.

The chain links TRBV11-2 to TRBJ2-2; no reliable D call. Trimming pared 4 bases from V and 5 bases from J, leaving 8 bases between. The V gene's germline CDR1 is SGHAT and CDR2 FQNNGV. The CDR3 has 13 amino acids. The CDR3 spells CASSYIGTGELFF. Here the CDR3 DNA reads TGTGCCAGCAGCTATATAGGTACCGGGGAGCTGTTTTTT.

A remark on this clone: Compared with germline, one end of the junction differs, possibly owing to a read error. CDR3 DNA sequence: TGTGCCAGCAGTTACGAGGGTAACGATGGCTACACCTTC. Translation gives CASSYEGNDGYTF. V usage is TRBV2 and J usage is TRBJ1-2; D is uncertain. CDR3 length equals 13 residues. Per the germline V gene, CDR1 is SNHLY and CDR2 is FYNNEI.

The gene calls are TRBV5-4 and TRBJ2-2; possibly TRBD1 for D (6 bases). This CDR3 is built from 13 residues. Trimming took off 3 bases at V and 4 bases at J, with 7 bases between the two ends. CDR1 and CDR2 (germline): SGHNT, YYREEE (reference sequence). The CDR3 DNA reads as TGTGCCAGCAGCTCAGGGGCCACCGGGGAGCTGTTTTTT. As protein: CASSSGATGELFF.

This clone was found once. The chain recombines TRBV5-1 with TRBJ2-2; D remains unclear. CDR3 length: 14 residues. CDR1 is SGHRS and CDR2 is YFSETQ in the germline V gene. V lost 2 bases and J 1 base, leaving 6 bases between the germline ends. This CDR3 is CASSFDQNTGELFF. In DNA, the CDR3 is TGCGCCAGCAGCTTCGATCAGAACACCGGGGAGCTGTTTTTT.

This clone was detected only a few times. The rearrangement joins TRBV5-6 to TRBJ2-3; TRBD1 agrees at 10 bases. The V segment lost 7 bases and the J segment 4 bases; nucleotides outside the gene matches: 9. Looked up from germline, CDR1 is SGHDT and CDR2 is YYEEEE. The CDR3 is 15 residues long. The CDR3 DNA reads TGTGCCAGCGGAAGGGGACAGGGGAACCCAGATACGCAGTATTTT. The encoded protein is CASGRGQGNPDTQYF.

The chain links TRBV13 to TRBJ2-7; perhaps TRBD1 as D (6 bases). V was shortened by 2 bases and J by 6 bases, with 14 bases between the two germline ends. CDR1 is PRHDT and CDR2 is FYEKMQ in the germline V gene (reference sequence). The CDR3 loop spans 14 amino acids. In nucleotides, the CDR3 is TGTGCCAGCAGCTTAAGACAGGCCTTAGGCGAGCAGTACTTC. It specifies CASSLRQALGEQYF.

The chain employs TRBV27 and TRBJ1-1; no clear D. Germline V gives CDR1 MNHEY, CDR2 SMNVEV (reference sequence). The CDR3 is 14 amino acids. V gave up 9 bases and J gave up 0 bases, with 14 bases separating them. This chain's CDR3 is CASLRLGMNTEAFF. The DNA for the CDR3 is TGTGCCAGTCTCAGATTGGGAATGAACACTGAAGCTTTCTTT.

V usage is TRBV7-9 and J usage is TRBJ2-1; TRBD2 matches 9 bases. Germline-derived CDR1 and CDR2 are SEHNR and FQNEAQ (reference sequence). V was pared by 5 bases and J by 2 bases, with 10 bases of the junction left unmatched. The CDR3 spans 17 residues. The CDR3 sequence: CASSPPLREGPYNEQFF. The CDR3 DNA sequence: TGTGCCAGCAGCCCTCCCTTGCGGGAGGGCCCCTACAATGAGCAGTTCTTC.

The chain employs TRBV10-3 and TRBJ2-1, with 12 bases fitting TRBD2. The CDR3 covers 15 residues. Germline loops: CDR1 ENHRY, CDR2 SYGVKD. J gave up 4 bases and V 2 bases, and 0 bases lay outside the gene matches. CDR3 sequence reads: CAISEGLAGYNEQFF. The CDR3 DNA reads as TGTGCCATCAGTGAGGGACTAGCGGGATACAATGAGCAGTTCTTC.

The CDR3 loop reads CASSPRQGSYEQYF. The CDR3 DNA sequence: TGTGCCAGCTCACCTAGACAGGGTTCCTACGAGCAGTACTTC. This chain joins TRBV18 and TRBJ2-7; 7 bases are a match to TRBD1. V trimming: 3 bases; J trimming: 1 base; junction bases outside the gene matches: 3. The CDR3 loop spans 14 amino acids. Looked up from germline, CDR1 is KGHSH and CDR2 is LQKENI.

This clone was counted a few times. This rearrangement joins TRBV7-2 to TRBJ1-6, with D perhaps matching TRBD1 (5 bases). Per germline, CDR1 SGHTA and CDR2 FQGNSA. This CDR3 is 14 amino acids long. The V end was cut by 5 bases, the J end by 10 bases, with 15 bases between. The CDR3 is CASSGGGLGSPLHF. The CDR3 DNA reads TGTGCCAGCAGCGGTGGGGGGTTAGGGTCACCCCTCCACTTT.

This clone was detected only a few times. CDR3 coding DNA: TGTGCCAGCAGCTTAGGTCCAGCGGGAGTCTACGAGCAGTACTTC. It specifies CASSLGPAGVYEQYF. V is TRBV7-7 and J is TRBJ2-7, with 8 bases that match TRBD2. Germline V gene lookup returns CDR1 SSHAT and CDR2 FNYEAQ (reference sequence). This CDR3 comprises 15 residues. The V and J ends lost 1 base and 3 bases, in that order; junction bases with no gene match: 5.

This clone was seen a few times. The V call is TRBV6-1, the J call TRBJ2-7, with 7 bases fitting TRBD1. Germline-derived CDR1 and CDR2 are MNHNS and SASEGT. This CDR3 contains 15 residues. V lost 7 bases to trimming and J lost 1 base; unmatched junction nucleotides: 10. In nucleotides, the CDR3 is TGTGCCAGCACCTTTGGAGGCAGGGGGTCCTACGAGCAGTACTTC. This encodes CASTFGGRGSYEQYF.

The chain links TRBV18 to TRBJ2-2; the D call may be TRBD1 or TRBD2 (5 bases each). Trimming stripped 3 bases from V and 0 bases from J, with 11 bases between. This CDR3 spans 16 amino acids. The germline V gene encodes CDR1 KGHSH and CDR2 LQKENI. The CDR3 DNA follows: TGTGCCAGCTCACCGAGGGGAACAGCGAACACCGGGGAGCTGTTTTTT. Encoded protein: CASSPRGTANTGELFF.

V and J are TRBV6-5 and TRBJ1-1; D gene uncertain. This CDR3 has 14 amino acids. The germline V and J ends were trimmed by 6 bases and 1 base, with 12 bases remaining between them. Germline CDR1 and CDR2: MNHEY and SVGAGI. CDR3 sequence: CASSPWTGNTEAFF. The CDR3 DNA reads TGTGCCAGCAGCCCCTGGACTGGGAACACTGAAGCTTTCTTT.

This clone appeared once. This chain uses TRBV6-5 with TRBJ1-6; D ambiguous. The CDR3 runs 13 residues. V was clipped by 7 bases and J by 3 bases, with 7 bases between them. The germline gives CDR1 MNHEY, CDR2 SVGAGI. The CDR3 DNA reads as TGTGCCAGCACGGATAACTATAATTCACCCCTCCACTTT. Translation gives CASTDNYNSPLHF.

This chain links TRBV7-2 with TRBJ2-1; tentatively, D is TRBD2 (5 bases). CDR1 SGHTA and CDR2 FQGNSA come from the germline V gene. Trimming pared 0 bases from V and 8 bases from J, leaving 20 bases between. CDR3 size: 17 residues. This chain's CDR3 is CASSLAQLGGENDEQFF. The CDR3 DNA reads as TGTGCCAGCAGCTTAGCGCAGCTGGGTGGGGAGAACGATGAGCAGTTCTTC.

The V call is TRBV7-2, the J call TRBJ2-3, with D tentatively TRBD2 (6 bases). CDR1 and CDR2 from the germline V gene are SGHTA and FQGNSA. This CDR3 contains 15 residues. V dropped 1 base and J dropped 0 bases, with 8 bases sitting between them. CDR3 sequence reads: CASSLDSGSTDTQYF. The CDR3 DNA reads TGTGCCAGCAGCTTAGATAGCGGAAGCACAGATACGCAGTATTTT.

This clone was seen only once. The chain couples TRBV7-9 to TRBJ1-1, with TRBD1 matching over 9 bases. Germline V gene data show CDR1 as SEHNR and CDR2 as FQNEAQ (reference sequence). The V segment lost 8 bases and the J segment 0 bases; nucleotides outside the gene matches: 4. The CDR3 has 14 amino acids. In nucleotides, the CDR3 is TGTGCCAGCCTGACAGGGGGGATGAACACTGAAGCTTTCTTT. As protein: CASLTGGMNTEAFF.